The rows below give T cell receptor beta chains drawn from one sample of a study of shared clonotypes between healthy human individuals. TCRdb's table, derived via immunoSEQ multiplex PCR, lists solely in-frame clones and lacks some. The table lists millions of clones, just under 95% of them singletons, with 1.1% in the top ten. The sequenced sample was naive CD8+ T cells sorted from blood. All receptors derive from a man aged 18 to 35 in good health. Both conserved end residues are part of each CDR3. The D gene is left open where the match is weak. Clone size appears in some rows only: once, few, many, or a class for an expanded clone.

>NA|NA|TRBV14|TRBJ1-1
CASSQLGVGDTEAFF
TGTGCCAGCAGCCAACTGGGTGTAGGGGACACTGAAGCTTTCTTT
>NA|NA|TRBV18|TRBJ2-5
CASSPLRSEETQYF
TGTGCCAGCTCACCACTGCGGTCAGAAGAGACCCAGTACTTC
>TRBD1|NA|TRBV4-1|TRBJ1-2
CASSRGQGSYGYTF
TGCGCCAGCAGCCGAGGACAGGGGAGCTATGGCTACACCTTC
>NA|NA|TRBV5-1|TRBJ1-1
CASSLQGLDTEAFF
TGCGCCAGCAGCTTACAGGGATTGGACACTGAAGCTTTCTTT
>NA|NA|TRBV2|TRBJ2-5
CASSEMGGQETQYF
TGTGCCAGCAGTGAGATGGGGGGCCAAGAGACCCAGTACTTC
>NA|NA|TRBV6-5|TRBJ2-3
CASSYLPEPTDTQYF
TGTGCCAGCAGTTACCTTCCCGAGCCTACAGATACGCAGTATTTT
>TRBD1|NA|TRBV5-4|TRBJ1-2
CASSRDREAGGYTF
TGTGCCAGCAGCCGGGACAGGGAAGCGGGTGGCTACACCTTC
>NA|NA|TRBV2|TRBJ2-5
CASSEFLWTVMGETQYF
TGTGCCAGCAGTGAATTCTTGTGGACAGTCATGGGAGAGACCCAGTACTTC
>TRBD2|NA|TRBV7-6|TRBJ2-1
CASSLGLAGASSNEQFF
TGTGCCAGCAGCTTGGGACTAGCGGGAGCCTCGTCCAATGAGCAGTTCTTC
>NA|NA|TRBV10-3|TRBJ2-3
CALPRGAGVTDTQYF
TGTGCGTTGCCTAGAGGGGCAGGGGTCACAGATACGCAGTATTTT
>NA|once|TRBV7-7|TRBJ2-5
CASSLAIGEAETQYF
TGTGCTAGCAGCTTAGCAATCGGGGAGGCAGAGACCCAGTACTTC
>NA|NA|TRBV9|TRBJ1-4
CASARGGSEGELFF
TGTGCCAGCGCCAGGGGAGGGAGTGAAGGAGAACTGTTTTTT
>NA|NA|TRBV25-1|TRBJ2-7
CASSVFNINEQYF
TGTGCCAGCAGTGTATTCAACATTAACGAGCAGTACTTC
>NA|once|TRBV25-1|TRBJ2-5
CASSALAGERETQYF
TGTGCCAGCAGTGCGTTAGCCGGGGAGAGAGAGACCCAGTACTTC
>NA|NA|TRBV7-2|TRBJ2-7
CASSPILGGQYF
TGTGCCAGCAGCCCTATACTCGGCGGGCAGTACTTC
>NA|NA|TRBV27|TRBJ2-7
CASSSLVFGARVEQYF
TGTGCCAGCAGTTCTTTGGTGTTCGGGGCGCGGGTCGAGCAGTACTTC
>NA|NA|TRBV4-1|TRBJ2-5
CASSQGRGYQETQYF
TGCGCCAGCAGCCAAGGGCGGGGTTACCAAGAGACCCAGTACTTC
>NA|NA|TRBV2|TRBJ1-5
CASSDEGYSPGTLQHF
TGTGCCAGCAGTGACGAGGGCTACAGTCCAGGCACACTCCAGCATTTT
>NA|NA|TRBV6-6|TRBJ1-1
CASSYMDTEAFF
TGTGCCAGCAGTTACATGGACACTGAAGCTTTCTTT
>TRBD2|NA|TRBV7-9|TRBJ2-1
CASSVRIGGLSYNEQFF
TGTGCCAGCAGCGTTCGCATCGGGGGGTTAAGCTACAATGAGCAGTTCTTC
>TRBD1|NA|TRBV25-1|TRBJ1-4
CASSEPGTATIFSEKLFF
TGTGCCAGCAGTGAGCCCGGGACAGCGACTATCTTTAGTGAAAAACTGTTTTTT
>NA|NA|TRBV6-5|TRBJ2-7
CASSPTDSYEQYF
TGTGCCAGCAGCCCAACAGATTCCTACGAGCAGTACTTC
>TRBD1|NA|TRBV6-6|TRBJ2-1
CASSRTGFNEQFF
TGTGCCAGCAGTCGGACAGGGTTCAATGAGCAGTTCTTC
>TRBD1|NA|TRBV9|TRBJ2-7
CASSVGGDRGREQYF
TGTGCCAGCAGCGTAGGTGGGGACAGGGGGCGTGAGCAGTACTTC
>NA|NA|TRBV7-9|TRBJ2-5
CASSLVGFQETQYF
TGTGCCAGCAGCTTAGTGGGATTCCAAGAGACCCAGTACTTC
>NA|once|TRBV5-1|TRBJ1-5
CASSPGTNNQPQHF
TGCGCCAGCAGCCCGGGAACGAACAATCAGCCCCAGCATTTT
>NA|NA|TRBV20-1|TRBJ2-1
CSAIENEQFF
TGCAGTGCTATTGAGAATGAGCAGTTCTTC
>NA|once|TRBV11-3|TRBJ2-7
CASMTGRYEQYF
TGTGCCAGCATGACAGGGAGGTACGAGCAGTACTTC
>NA|NA|TRBV27|TRBJ2-7
CASSFGVSSYEQYF
TGTGCCAGCAGTTTTGGGGTGAGCTCCTACGAGCAGTACTTC
>NA|NA|TRBV7-9|TRBJ2-1
CASSLGWAGINNEQFF
TGTGCCAGCAGCTTAGGGTGGGCAGGTATTAACAATGAGCAGTTCTTC
>TRBD2|NA|TRBV13|TRBJ2-1
CASSLTSGGATEQFF
TGTGCCAGCAGCCTAACTAGCGGGGGGGCCACTGAGCAGTTCTTC